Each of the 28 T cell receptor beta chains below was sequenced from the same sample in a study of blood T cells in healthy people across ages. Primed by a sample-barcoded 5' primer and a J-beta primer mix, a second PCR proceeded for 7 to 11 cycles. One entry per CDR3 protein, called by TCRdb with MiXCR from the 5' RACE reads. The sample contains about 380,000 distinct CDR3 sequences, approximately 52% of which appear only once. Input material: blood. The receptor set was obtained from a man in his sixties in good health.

The CDR3 DNA reads as TGCAGTGCCCCCCGGGTCAGCTCCTACAATGAGCAGTTCTTC. Translation gives CSAPRVSSYNEQFF. The chain couples TRBV20-1 to TRBJ2-1; D is unclear. Germline V gene lookup returns CDR1 DFQATT and CDR2 SNEGSKA (reference sequence). V was pared by 6 bases and J by 0 bases, with 12 bases between. The CDR3 covers 14 residues.

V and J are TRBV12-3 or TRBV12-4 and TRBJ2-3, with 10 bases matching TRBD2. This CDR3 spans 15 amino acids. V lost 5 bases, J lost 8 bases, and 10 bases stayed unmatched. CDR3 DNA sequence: TGTGCCAGCAGTCCCATCAGCGGGAGGGCCAGTACGCAGTATTTT. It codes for CASSPISGRASTQYF.

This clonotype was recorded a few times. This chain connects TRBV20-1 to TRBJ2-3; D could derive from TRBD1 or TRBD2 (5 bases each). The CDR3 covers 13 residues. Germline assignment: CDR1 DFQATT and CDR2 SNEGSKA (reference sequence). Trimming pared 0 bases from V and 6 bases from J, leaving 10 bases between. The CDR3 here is CSAREGGTDTQYF. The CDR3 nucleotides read TGCAGTGCTAGAGAGGGTGGGACGGATACGCAGTATTTT.

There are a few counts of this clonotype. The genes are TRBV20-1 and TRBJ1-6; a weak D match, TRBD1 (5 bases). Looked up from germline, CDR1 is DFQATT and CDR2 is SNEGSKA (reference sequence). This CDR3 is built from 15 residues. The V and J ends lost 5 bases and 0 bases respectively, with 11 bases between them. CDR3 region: CSAQQASSYNSPLHF. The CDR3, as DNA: TGCAGTGCTCAACAGGCTAGCTCCTATAATTCACCCCTCCACTTT.

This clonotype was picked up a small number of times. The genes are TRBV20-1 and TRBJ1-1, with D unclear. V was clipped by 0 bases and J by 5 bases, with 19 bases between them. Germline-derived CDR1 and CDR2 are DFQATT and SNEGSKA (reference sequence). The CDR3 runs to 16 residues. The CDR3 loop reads CSAREGRQSARTEAFF. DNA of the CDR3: TGCAGTGCTAGAGAGGGCCGGCAGTCGGCCCGTACTGAAGCTTTCTTT.

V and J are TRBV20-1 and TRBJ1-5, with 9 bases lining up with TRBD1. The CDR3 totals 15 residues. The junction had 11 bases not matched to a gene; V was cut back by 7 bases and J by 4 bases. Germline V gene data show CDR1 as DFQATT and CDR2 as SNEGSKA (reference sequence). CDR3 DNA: TGCAGTGGAGGCCCCGGACAGGGGATTAATCAGCCCCAGCATTTT. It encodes CSGGPGQGINQPQHF.

CDR3 region: CASSLPAGVVNTEAFF. The CDR3 DNA reads as TGTGCCAGCAGCCTACCGGCAGGGGTGGTGAACACTGAAGCTTTCTTT. The chain recombines TRBV6-2 or TRBV6-3 with TRBJ1-1; weak D call: TRBD1 (6 bases). Trimming shortened V by 6 bases and J by 0 bases, and 17 bases separated the two germline ends. This CDR3 spans 16 amino acids. The germline V gene encodes CDR1 MNHEY and CDR2 SVGEGT.

The CDR3 region has the DNA TGTGCCAGCAGCTTAGGGGTCTACAATGAGCAGTACTTC. Translation: CASSLGVYNEQYF. The chain is built from TRBV11-2 and TRBJ2-1; no definite D call. With the DNA end fitting TRBJ2-7 better, the J assignment may be wrong. The CDR3 sequence is 13 residues long. Germline V lookup: CDR1 SGHAT, CDR2 FQNNGV.

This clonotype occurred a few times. The CDR3 DNA reads as TGTGCCAGCAGTGAAGGACTAGCGGGAGGTACGCAGTATTTT. It specifies CASSEGLAGGTQYF. V gene TRBV6-4 combines with J gene TRBJ2-3; 14 bases align to TRBD2. V lost 3 bases, J lost 8 bases, and 1 base stayed unmatched. The germline CDR1 and CDR2 sequences are MRHNA and SNTAGT. The CDR3 has 14 amino acids.

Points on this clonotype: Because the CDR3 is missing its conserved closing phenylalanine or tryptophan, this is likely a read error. The CDR3 region has the DNA TGTGCCAGCAGACGCGGGCGACTGGGGGACTCCTACAATGAGCAGTTCCTC. Translation: CASRRGRLGDSYNEQFL. The chain uses TRBV6-1 and TRBJ2-1; D assignment may be TRBD1 or TRBD2 (5 bases each). In germline, CDR1 is MNHNS, CDR2 SASEGT. V was shortened by 6 bases and J by 0 bases, with 18 bases between the two germline ends. The CDR3 loop spans 17 amino acids.

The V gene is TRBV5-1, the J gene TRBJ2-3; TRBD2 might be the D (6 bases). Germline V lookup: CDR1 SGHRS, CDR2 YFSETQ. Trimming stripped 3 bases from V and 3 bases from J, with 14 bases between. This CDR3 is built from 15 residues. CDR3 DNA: TGCGCCAGCAGCTCGGGAACCGGGAGAACAGATACGCAGTATTTT. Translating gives CASSSGTGRTDTQYF.

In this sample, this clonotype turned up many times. CDR3 region: CASSLDQVYEQYF. The DNA for the CDR3 is TGCGCCAGCAGCTTGGATCAGGTCTACGAGCAGTACTTC. The chain links TRBV5-1 to TRBJ2-7; D not resolved. The germline V and J ends were trimmed by 0 bases and 3 bases, with 7 bases remaining between them. The CDR3 is 13 amino acids. Germline CDR1 and CDR2: SGHRS and YFSETQ.

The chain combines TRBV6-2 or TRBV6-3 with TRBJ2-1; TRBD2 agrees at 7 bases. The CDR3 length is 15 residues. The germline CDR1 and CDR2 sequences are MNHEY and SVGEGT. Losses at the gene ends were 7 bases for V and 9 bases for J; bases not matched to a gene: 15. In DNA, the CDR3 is TGTGCCAGCACAATGGGAGGGAGGGGAGTAGGTGAGCAGTTCTTC. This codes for CASTMGGRGVGEQFF.

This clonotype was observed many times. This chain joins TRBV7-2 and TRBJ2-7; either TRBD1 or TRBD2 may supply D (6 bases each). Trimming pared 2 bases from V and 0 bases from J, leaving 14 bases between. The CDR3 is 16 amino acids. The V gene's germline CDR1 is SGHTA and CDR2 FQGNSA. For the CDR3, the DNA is TGTGCCAGCAGCTTAAGGAGGGGGTTACGCTCCTACGAGCAGTACTTC. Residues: CASSLRRGLRSYEQYF. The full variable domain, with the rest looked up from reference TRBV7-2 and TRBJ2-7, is GAGVSQSPSNKVTEKGKDVELRCDPISGHTALYWYRQSLGQGLEFLIYFQGNSAPDKSGLPSDRFSAERTGGSVSTLTIQRTQQEDSAVYLCASSLRRGLRSYEQYFGPGTRLTVT.

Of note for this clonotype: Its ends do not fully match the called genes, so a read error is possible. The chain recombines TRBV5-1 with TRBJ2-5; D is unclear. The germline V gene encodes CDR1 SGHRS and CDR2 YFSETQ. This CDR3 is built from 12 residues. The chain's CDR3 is CAGSWVGETQYF. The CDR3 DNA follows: TGCGCCGGCAGTTGGGTGGGAGAGACCCAGTACTTC.

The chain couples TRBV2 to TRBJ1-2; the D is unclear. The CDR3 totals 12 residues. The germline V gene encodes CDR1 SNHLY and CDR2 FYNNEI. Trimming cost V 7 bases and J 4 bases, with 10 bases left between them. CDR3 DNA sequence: TGTGCCAGCATGGGCACCTCCTATGGCTACACCTTC. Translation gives CASMGTSYGYTF.

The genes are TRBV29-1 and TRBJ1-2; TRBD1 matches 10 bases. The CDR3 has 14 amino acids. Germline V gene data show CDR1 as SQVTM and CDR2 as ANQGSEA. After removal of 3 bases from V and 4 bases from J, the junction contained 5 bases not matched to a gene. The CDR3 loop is CSVDPDRGGYGYTF. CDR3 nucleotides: TGCAGCGTTGACCCGGACAGGGGGGGCTATGGCTACACCTTC.

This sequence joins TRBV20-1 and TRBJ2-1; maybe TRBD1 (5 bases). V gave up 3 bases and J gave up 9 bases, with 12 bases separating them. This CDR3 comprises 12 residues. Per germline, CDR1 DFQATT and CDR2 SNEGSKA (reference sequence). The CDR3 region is CSASSRAGEQFF. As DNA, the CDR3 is TGCAGTGCTAGCTCCAGGGCCGGTGAGCAGTTCTTC.

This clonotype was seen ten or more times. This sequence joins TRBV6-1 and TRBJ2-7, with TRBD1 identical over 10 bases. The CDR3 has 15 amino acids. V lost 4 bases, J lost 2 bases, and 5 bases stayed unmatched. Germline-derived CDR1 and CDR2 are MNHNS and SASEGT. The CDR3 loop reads CASSAAGTGAYEQYF. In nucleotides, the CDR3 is TGTGCCAGCAGTGCAGCCGGGACAGGGGCCTACGAGCAGTACTTC.

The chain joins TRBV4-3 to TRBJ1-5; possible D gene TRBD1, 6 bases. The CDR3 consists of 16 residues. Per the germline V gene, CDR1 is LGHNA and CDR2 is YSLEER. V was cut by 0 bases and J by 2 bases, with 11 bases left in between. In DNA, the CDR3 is TGCGCCAGCAGCCAAGATCTCAGGGGAGGCAATCAGCCCCAGCATTTT. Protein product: CASSQDLRGGNQPQHF.

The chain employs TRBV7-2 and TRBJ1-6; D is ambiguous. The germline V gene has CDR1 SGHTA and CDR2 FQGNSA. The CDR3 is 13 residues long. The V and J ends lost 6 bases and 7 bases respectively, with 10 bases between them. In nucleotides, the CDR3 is TGTGCCAGCAGTTCTGGACCGAATTCACCCCTCCACTTT. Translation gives CASSSGPNSPLHF.

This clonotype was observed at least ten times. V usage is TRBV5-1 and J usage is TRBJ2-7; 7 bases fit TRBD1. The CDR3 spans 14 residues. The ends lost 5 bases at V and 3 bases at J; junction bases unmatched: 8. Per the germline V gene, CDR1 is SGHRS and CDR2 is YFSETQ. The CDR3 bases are TGCGCCAGCAGATATCAACAGGGGAACTACGAGCAGTACTTC. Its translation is CASRYQQGNYEQYF. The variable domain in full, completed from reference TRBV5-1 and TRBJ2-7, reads KAGVTQTPRYLIKTRGQQVTLSCSPISGHRSVSWYQQTPGQGLQFLFEYFSETQRNKGNFPGRFSGRQFSNSRSEMNVSTLELGDSALYLCASRYQQGNYEQYFGPGTRLTVT.

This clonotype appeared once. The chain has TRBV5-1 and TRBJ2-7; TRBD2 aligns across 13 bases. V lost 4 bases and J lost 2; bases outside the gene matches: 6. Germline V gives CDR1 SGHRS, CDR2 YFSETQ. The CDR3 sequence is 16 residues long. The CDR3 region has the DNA TGCGCCAGCAGCCTACTAGCGGGAGGGACCCCCTACGAGCAGTACTTC. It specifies CASSLLAGGTPYEQYF.

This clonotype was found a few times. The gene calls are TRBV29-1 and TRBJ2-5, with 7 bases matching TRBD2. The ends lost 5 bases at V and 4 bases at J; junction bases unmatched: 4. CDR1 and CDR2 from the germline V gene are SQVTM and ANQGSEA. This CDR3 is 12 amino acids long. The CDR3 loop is CSVWGGGETQYF. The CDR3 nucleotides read TGCAGCGTTTGGGGGGGAGGAGAGACCCAGTACTTC.

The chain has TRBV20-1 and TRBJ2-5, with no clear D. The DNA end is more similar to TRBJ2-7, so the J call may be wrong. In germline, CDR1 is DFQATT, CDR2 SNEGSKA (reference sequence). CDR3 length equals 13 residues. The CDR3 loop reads CSAHSKGLPEQYF. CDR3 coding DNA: TGCAGTGCTCACTCGAAAGGTCTCCCCGAGCAGTACTTC.

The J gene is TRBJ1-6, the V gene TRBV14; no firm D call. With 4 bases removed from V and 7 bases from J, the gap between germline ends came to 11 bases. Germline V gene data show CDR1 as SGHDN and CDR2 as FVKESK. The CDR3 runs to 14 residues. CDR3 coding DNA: TGTGCCAGCAGCCTATCACGTGGGAATTCACCCCTCCACTTT. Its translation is CASSLSRGNSPLHF.

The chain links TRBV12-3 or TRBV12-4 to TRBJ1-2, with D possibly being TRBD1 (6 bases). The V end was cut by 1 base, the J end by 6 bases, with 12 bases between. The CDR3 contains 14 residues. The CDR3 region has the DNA TGTGCCAGCAGTTTAGTCTGGCAGGGGAATGGCTACACCTTC. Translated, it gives CASSLVWQGNGYTF.

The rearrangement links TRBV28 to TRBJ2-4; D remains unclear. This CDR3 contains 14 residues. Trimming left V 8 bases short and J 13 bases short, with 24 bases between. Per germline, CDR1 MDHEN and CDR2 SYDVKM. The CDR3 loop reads CASGSVGFPYEQYF. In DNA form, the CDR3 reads TGTGCCAGCGGGTCGGTGGGGTTTCCCTACGAACAGTACTTC.